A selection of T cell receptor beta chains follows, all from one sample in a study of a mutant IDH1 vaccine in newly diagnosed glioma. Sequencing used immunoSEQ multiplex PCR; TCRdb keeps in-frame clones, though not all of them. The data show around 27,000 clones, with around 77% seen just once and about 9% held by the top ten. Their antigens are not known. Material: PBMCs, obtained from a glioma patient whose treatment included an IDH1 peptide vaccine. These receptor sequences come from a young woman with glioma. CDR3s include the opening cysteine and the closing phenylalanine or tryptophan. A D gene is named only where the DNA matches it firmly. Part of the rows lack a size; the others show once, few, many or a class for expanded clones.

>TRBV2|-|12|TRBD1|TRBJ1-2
CASRGQNYGYTF
TGTGCCAGCAGGGGACAGAACTATGGCTACACCTTC
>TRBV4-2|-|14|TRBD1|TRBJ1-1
CASSHIDRGPEAFF
TGTGCCAGCAGCCACATTGACAGGGGCCCTGAAGCTTTCTTT
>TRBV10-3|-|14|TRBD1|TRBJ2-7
CAISEGQGAREQYF
TGTGCCATCAGTGAAGGGCAGGGGGCTCGGGAGCAGTACTTC
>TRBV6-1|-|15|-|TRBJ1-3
CASRYETGSGNTIYF
TGTGCCAGCAGGTACGAGACAGGCTCTGGAAACACCATATATTTT
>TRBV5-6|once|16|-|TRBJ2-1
CASSSDPGASYNEQFF
TGTGCCAGCAGCTCCGACCCAGGGGCCTCCTACAATGAGCAGTTCTTC
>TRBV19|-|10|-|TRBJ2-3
CASEGDTQYF
TGTGCCAGTGAAGGGGATACGCAGTATTTT
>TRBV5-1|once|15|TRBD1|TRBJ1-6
CASSAWTGRNSPLHF
TGCGCCAGCAGCGCCTGGACAGGGCGAAATTCACCCCTCCACTTT
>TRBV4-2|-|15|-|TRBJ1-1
CASSQEVLLNTEAFF
TGTGCCAGCAGCCAAGAAGTGTTACTGAACACTGAAGCTTTCTTT
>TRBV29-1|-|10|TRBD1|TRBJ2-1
CSTGGGQGFF
TGCAGCACCGGGGGCGGACAGGGGTTCTTC
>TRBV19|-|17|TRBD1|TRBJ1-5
CASSVFGTGPGNQPQHF
TGTGCCAGTAGTGTCTTCGGGACAGGGCCTGGCAATCAGCCCCAGCATTTT
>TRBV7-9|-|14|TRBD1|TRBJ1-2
CASSLDGTGGGYTF
TGTGCCAGCAGCTTAGATGGGACAGGAGGCGGCTACACCTTC
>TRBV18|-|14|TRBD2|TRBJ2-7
CASSQRGPPMEQYF
TGTGCCAGCTCACAGCGGGGTCCCCCTATGGAGCAGTACTTC
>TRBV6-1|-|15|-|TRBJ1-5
CASSEIDRSNQPQHF
TGTGCCAGCAGTGAAATAGACAGGAGCAATCAGCCCCAGCATTTT
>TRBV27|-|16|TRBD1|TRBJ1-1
CASSIKAGTGITEAFF
TGTGCCAGCAGTATCAAAGCCGGGACAGGGATCACTGAAGCTTTCTTT
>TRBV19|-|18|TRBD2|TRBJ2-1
CATSGLAGRGADHNEQFF
TGTGCCACCTCCGGACTAGCGGGACGGGGGGCCGACCACAATGAGCAGTTCTTC
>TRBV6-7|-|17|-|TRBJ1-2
CASSYEAGQMSNYGYTF
TGTGCCAGCAGTTACGAAGCCGGGCAGATGAGTAACTATGGCTACACCTTC
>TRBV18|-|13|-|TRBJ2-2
CASSRAVPGELFF
TGTGCCAGCTCACGTGCCGTACCCGGGGAGCTGTTTTTT